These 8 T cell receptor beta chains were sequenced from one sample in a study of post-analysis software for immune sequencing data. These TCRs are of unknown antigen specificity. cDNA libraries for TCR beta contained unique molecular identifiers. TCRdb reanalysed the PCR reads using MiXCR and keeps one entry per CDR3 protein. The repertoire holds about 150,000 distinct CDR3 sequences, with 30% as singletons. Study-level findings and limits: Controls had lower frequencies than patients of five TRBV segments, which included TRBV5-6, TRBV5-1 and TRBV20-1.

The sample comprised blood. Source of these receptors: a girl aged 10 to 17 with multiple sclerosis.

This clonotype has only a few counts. The CDR3, as DNA: TGCAGTGCTGGGGCGCCGAGCTCTGGGGCCAACGTCCTGACTTTC. This encodes CSAGAPSSGANVLTF. This sequence joins TRBV20-1 and TRBJ2-6; D perhaps matches TRBD1 (5 bases). Trimming left V 5 bases short and J 0 bases short, with 11 bases between. Germline V gene sequence: CDR1 DFQATT, CDR2 SNEGSKA (reference sequence). There are 15 residues in the CDR3.

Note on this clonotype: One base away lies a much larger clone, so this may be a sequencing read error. For the CDR3, the DNA is TGCAGTGCTGGACTAGTCTTGGGGACCCAGTACTTC. It encodes CSAGLVLGTQYF. V and J are TRBV20-1 and TRBJ2-7, with TRBD2 identical over 7 bases. The J call may be in error: the DNA end matches TRBJ2-5 better. The CDR3 sequence is 12 residues long. Per the germline V gene, CDR1 is DFQATT and CDR2 is SNEGSKA (reference sequence).

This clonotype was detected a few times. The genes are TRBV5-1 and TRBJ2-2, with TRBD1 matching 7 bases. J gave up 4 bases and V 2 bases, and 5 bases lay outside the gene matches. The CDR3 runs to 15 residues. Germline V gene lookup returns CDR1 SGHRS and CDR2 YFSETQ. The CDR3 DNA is TGCGCCAGCAGCTTTCCGGACAGGTCCACCGGGGAGCTGTTTTTT. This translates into CASSFPDRSTGELFF.

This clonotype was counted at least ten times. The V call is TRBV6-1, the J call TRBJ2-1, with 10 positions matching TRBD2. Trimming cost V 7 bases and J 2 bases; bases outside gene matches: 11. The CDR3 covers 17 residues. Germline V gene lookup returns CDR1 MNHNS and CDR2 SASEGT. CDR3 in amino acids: CASTHYSLAGAYNEQFF. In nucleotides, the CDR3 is TGTGCCAGCACCCACTATAGTCTAGCGGGGGCCTACAATGAGCAGTTCTTC.

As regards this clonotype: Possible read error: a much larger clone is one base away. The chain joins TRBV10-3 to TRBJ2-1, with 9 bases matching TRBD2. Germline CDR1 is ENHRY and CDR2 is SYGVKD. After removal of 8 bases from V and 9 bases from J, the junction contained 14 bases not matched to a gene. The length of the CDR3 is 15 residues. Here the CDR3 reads CAIWGGLAGNSEQFF. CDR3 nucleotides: TGTGCCATCTGGGGAGGGCTAGCGGGAAACAGTGAGCAGTTCTTC.

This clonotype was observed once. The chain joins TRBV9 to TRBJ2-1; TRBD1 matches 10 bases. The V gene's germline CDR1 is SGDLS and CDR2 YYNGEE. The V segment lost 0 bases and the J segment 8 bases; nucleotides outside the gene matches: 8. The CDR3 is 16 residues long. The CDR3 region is CASSVVGQGSSYEQFF. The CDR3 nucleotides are TGTGCCAGCAGCGTAGTGGGACAGGGGTCGTCTTATGAGCAGTTCTTC.

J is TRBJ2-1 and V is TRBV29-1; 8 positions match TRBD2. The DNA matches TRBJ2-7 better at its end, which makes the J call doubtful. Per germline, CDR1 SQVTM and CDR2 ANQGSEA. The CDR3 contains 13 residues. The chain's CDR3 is CSVGLAGYNEQYF. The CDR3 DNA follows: TGCAGCGTAGGACTAGCAGGCTACAATGAGCAGTACTTC.

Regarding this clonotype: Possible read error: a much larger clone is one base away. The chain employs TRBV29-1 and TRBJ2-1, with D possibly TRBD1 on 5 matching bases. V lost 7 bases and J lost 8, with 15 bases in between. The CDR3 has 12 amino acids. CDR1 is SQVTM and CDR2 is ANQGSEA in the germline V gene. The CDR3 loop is CSARAGWDEQFF. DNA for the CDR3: TGCAGCGCCCGGGCAGGGTGGGATGAGCAGTTCTTC.